One T cell receptor (beta chain) is described in this entry. This sample is part of a study of blood T cell repertoires in COVID-19. Study summary: COVID-19 samples from acute and convalescent phases originated in the United States, Italy and Spain. The cDNA or gDNA used as material had been derived from T cells, B-cell-depleted T cells, or PBMCs.

Authors' processing steps: Reference gene primer amplification gave estimated nucleated cell counts. This table comes from immunoSEQ multiplex PCR, and its TCRdb copy is limited to in-frame clones, with some not included. The V and J calls and clone size come from that table; D and trimming were worked out from the DNA. The repertoire holds 150,000 to 200,000 clones, with 65% to 85% as singletons. Trimming took 1 base from V and 8 from J, leaving 9 bases between them. Looked up from germline, CDR1 is LNHNV and CDR2 is YYDKDF (reference sequence). The CDR3 has 13 residues. Sequencing used peripheral blood. The chain has TRBV15 and TRBJ2-1, with D possibly being TRBD2 (5 bases). The sequence came from a man aged 55 to 70 with active or convalescent COVID-19. As DNA, the CDR3 is TGTGCCACCAGCAGAGCGGCGAGGGATGAGCAGTTCTTC. Amino acid sequence: CATSRAARDEQFF.